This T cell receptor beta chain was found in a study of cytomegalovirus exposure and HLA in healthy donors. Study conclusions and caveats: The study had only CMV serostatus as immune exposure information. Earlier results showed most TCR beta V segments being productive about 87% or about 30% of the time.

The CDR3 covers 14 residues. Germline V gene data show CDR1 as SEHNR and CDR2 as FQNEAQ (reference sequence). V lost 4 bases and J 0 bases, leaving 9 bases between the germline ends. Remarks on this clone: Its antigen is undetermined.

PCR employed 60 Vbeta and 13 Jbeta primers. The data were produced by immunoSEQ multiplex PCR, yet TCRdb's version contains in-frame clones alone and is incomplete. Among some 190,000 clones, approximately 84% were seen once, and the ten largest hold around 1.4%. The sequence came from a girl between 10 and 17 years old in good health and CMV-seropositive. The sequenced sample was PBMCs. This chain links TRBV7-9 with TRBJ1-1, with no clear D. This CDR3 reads CASSSLIMNTEAFF. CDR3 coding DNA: TGTGCCAGCAGCTCACTGATCATGAACACTGAAGCTTTCTTT.